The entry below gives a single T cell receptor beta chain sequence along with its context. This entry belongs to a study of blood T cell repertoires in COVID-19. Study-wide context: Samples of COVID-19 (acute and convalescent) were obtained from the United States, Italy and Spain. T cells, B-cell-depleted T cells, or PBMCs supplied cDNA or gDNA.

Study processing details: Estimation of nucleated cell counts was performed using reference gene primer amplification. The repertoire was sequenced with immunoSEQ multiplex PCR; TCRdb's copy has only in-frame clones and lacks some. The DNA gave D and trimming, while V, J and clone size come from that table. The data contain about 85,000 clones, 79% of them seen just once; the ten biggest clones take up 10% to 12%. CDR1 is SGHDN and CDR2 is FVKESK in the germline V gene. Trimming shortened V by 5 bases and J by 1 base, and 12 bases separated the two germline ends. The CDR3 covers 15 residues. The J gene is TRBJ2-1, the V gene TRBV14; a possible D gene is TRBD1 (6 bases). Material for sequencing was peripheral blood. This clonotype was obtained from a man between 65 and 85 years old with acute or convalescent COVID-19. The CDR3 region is CASSWDGQSYNEQFF. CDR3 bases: TGTGCCAGCAGCTGGGATGGACAGTCCTACAATGAGCAGTTCTTC. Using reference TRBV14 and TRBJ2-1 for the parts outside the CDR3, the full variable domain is EAGVTQFPSHSVIEKGQTVTLRCDPISGHDNLYWYRRVMGKEIKFLLHFVKESKQDESGMPNNRFLAERTGGTYSTLKVQPAELEDSGVYFCASSWDGQSYNEQFFGPGTRLTVL.